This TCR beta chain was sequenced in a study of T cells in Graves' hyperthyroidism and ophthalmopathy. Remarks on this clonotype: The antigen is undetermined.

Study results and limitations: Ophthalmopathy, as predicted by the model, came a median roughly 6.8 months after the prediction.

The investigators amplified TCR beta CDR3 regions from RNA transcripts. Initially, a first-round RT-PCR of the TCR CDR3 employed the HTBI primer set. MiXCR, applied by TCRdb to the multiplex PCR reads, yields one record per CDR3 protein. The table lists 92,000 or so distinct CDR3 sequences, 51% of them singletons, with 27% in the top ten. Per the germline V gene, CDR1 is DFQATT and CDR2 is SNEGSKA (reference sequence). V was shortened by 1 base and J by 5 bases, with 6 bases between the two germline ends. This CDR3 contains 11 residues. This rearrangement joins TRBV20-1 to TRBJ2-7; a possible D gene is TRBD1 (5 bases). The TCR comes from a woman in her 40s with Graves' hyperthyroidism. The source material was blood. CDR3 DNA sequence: TGCAGTGCTAGAGGGGGCAACGAGCAGTACTTC. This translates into CSARGGNEQYF.